Presented here are 13 T cell receptor beta chains from one specimen sequenced in a study of blood T cell repertoires in COVID-19. The protocol was immunoSEQ multiplex PCR, while the TCRdb copy is restricted to in-frame clones and leaves out a portion. The sample yields 150,000 or so clones, roughly 87% seen once. The specimen was peripheral blood. Every receptor here comes from a human donor in a cohort sampled during active COVID-19.

This chain links TRBV5-1 with TRBJ2-7; TRBD2 agrees at 11 bases. The J segment lost 0 bases and the V segment lost 2 bases, leaving 19 bases of the junction unmatched. Looked up from germline, CDR1 is SGHRS and CDR2 is YFSETQ. The CDR3 runs 21 residues. The CDR3 protein is CASSFTHRLAGPSNNSYEQYF. CDR3 DNA: TGCGCCAGCAGCTTCACCCATCGACTAGCGGGACCCTCAAATAACTCCTACGAGCAGTACTTC.

The chain is built from TRBV2 and TRBJ2-3, with 7 bases matching TRBD2. From germline, CDR1 is SNHLY and CDR2 FYNNEI. The ends lost 6 bases at V and 1 base at J; junction bases unmatched: 4. The CDR3 length is 14 residues. The CDR3 DNA reads TGTGCCAGCAGGACTAGCTTCGGCACAGATACGCAGTATTTT. It codes for CASRTSFGTDTQYF.

The J gene is TRBJ1-1, the V gene TRBV6-5, with TRBD1 as a possible D gene (5 bases). CDR3 size: 14 residues. V dropped 6 bases and J dropped 0 bases, with 11 bases sitting between them. Germline CDR1 and CDR2: MNHEY and SVGAGI. The DNA of the CDR3 is TGTGCCAGCAGGGGGGGGAGGATGAACACTGAAGCTTTCTTT. Translating gives CASRGGRMNTEAFF.

This rearrangement joins TRBV6-6 to TRBJ2-7; 8 bases map to TRBD1. This CDR3 has 12 residues. The germline V gene has CDR1 MNHNY and CDR2 SVGAGI (reference sequence). Trimming at V came to 4 bases and at J to 6 bases, leaving 2 bases not matched to a gene. CDR3 DNA sequence: TGTGCCAGCAGTTTCACAGGGGGCGAGCAGTACTTC. Its translation: CASSFTGGEQYF.

In this sample, this clone turned up once. The rearrangement links TRBV19 to TRBJ1-6; tentative D call: TRBD1 (6 bases). Trimming cost V 11 bases and J 5 bases, with 19 bases left between them. The CDR3 has 15 amino acids. Germline-derived CDR1 and CDR2 are LNHDA and SQIVND (reference sequence). Here the CDR3 DNA reads TGTGCCTGCCGCTACCGAAACAGGGATAATTCACCCCTCCACTTT. Residues: CACRYRNRDNSPLHF. Using reference TRBV19 and TRBJ1-6 for the parts outside the CDR3, the full variable domain is DGGITQSPKYLFRKEGQNVTLSCEQNLNHDAMYWYRQDPGQGLRLIYYSQIVNDFQKGDIAEGYSVSREKKESFPLTVTSAQKNPTAFYLCACRYRNRDNSPLHFGNGTRLTVT.

The V call is TRBV2, the J call TRBJ2-7; D may be TRBD1 (5 bases). Trimming cost V 2 bases and J 3 bases, with 14 bases left between them. CDR3 size: 15 residues. Germline V gene lookup returns CDR1 SNHLY and CDR2 FYNNEI. The DNA for the CDR3 is TGTGCCAGCAGTGAATGGAAGGGGTCTAACTACGAGCAGTACTTC. This sequence encodes CASSEWKGSNYEQYF.

The J gene is TRBJ2-7, the V gene TRBV21-1; the table names TRBD2, a call not compared with the DNA. TRBV21-1 is a pseudogene segment. There are 16 residues in the CDR3. DNA of the CDR3: TGTGCCAGCAGCAAGAGACTAGCGGTTAAACCCTACGAGCAGTACTTC. It yields the protein CASSKRLAVKPYEQYF.

This clone turned up a few times. The chain links TRBV5-1 to TRBJ2-2; D might be TRBD1 (6 bases). CDR3 size: 13 residues. Trimming took off 5 bases at V and 1 base at J, with 6 bases between the two ends. Germline loops: CDR1 SGHRS, CDR2 YFSETQ. The CDR3 sequence is CASRQGNTGELFF. CDR3 DNA: TGCGCCAGCAGACAGGGGAACACCGGGGAGCTGTTTTTT.

This chain uses TRBV9 with TRBJ1-4; D is ambiguous. V was clipped by 4 bases and J by 0 bases, with 10 bases between them. This CDR3 has 15 amino acids. From germline, CDR1 is SGDLS and CDR2 YYNGEE. The CDR3 DNA is TGTGCCAGCAGCCTTGGCCGTGCAACTAATGAAAAACTGTTTTTT. Translating gives CASSLGRATNEKLFF.

This chain connects TRBV30 to TRBJ2-3, with a possible D match to TRBD2 (6 bases). Trimming removed 0 bases at V and 0 bases at J, with 10 bases between. CDR3 length equals 15 residues. From germline, CDR1 is GTSNPN and CDR2 SVGIG (reference sequence). In nucleotides, the CDR3 is TGTGCCTGGAGTGTGTCTAGCGCTAGCACAGATACGCAGTATTTT. Its translation is CAWSVSSASTDTQYF.

This chain connects TRBV6-5 to TRBJ2-2; D may be TRBD1 (5 bases). The germline CDR1 and CDR2 sequences are MNHEY and SVGAGI. The CDR3 has 15 amino acids. Trimming removed 4 bases from V and 1 base from J, with 10 bases in between. The CDR3 DNA follows: TGTGCCAGCAGTTCTCAGGGCGGGAACACCGGGGAGCTGTTTTTT. Translation: CASSSQGGNTGELFF.

The chain uses TRBV4-1 and TRBJ1-1; no clear D gene. Trimming stripped 0 bases from V and 4 bases from J, with 9 bases between. Germline V gene lookup returns CDR1 MGHRA and CDR2 YSYEKL. This CDR3 spans 14 amino acids. This CDR3 reads CASSQDGLRTEAFF. The CDR3, as DNA: TGCGCCAGCAGCCAAGATGGCCTCCGCACTGAAGCTTTCTTT.

In DNA, the CDR3 is TGCAGCGTTGTTGGCGGGGGGGACTATGGCTACACCTTC. This sequence encodes CSVVGGGDYGYTF. This chain links TRBV29-1 with TRBJ1-2; possibly TRBD1 for D (5 bases). V was cut by 4 bases and J by 3 bases, with 12 bases left in between. Germline values: CDR1 SQVTM, CDR2 ANQGSEA. The CDR3 extends over 13 amino acids.